The 24 T cell receptor beta chains presented below share a single source sample, sequenced in a study of neoadjuvant anti-PD-1 for oral cavity cancer. The protocol was immunoSEQ multiplex PCR, while the TCRdb copy is restricted to in-frame clones and leaves out a portion. The data contain some 30,000 clones, more than 65% of them singletons. The time point is: after neoadjuvant nivolumab, at surgical resection. The material was PBMCs, obtained after nivolumab (anti-PD-1) treatment. These receptors were obtained from a person aged 35-79 years with oral cavity squamous cell carcinoma.

V gene TRBV16 combines with J gene TRBJ2-3, with D unresolved. V lost 6 bases and J lost 3, with 10 bases in between. CDR3 length: 13 amino acids. Germline V gene lookup returns CDR1 KGHSY and CDR2 FQNENV. The CDR3 coding sequence is TGTGCCAGCAGACAACAGCAAACAGATACGCAGTATTTT. Translation: CASRQQQTDTQYF.

This clone has a single count. This chain uses TRBV27 with TRBJ1-2; D may be TRBD1 (5 bases). Trimming took 10 bases from V and 8 from J, leaving 20 bases between them. Germline CDR1 is MNHEY and CDR2 is SMNVEV (reference sequence). This CDR3 is built from 13 residues. The CDR3 region is CAINPAGGSGYTF. CDR3 DNA: TGTGCCATAAACCCGGCGGGGGGGTCCGGCTACACCTTC.

For the CDR3, the DNA is TGTGCCAGCAGTTACCGAGTAAGAGAAGCCAACTATGGCTACACCTTC. Translating gives CASSYRVREANYGYTF. The chain links TRBV6-7 to TRBJ1-2; D gene unclear. TRBV6-7 is sorted into the ORF group, with uncertain function. V was cut by 2 bases and J by 2 bases, with 15 bases left in between. The CDR3 has 16 residues.

The chain uses TRBV2 and TRBJ2-5; D remains ambiguous. Per the germline V gene, CDR1 is SNHLY and CDR2 is FYNNEI. The V gene lost 6 bases and the J gene lost 3 bases, with 17 bases spanning the gap. There are 15 residues in the CDR3. The CDR3 protein is CASRLTKAKKETQYF. For the CDR3, the DNA is TGTGCCAGCAGGCTGACGAAGGCCAAAAAAGAGACCCAGTACTTC.

V and J are TRBV27 and TRBJ2-1; D assignment may be TRBD1 or TRBD2 (6 bases each). Per germline, CDR1 MNHEY and CDR2 SMNVEV (reference sequence). V lost 3 bases and J lost 6, with 21 bases in between. This CDR3 comprises 17 residues. The CDR3 DNA follows: TGTGCCAGCAGTTTTAAACAGGGAGGCTCTGCCACCAATGAGCAGTTCTTC. Translating gives CASSFKQGGSATNEQFF.

The gene calls are TRBV18 and TRBJ1-2; D gene unclear. Germline CDR1 KGHSH, CDR2 LQKENI. This CDR3 is built from 14 residues. Trimming pared 5 bases from V and 4 bases from J, leaving 14 bases between. The CDR3 region is CASSSSGAGYGYTF. CDR3 nucleotides: TGTGCCAGCTCATCATCGGGTGCGGGCTATGGCTACACCTTC.

This rearrangement joins TRBV4-3 to TRBJ1-1, with D hard to call. The CDR3 is 12 amino acids. Germline V lookup: CDR1 LGHNA, CDR2 YSLEER. Trimming took off 3 bases at V and 8 bases at J, with 10 bases between the two ends. This chain's CDR3 is CASSHRSGEAFF. For the CDR3, the DNA is TGCGCCAGCAGCCACCGGTCGGGAGAAGCTTTCTTT.

The chain joins TRBV27 to TRBJ1-1; 10 bases agree with TRBD1. CDR1 and CDR2 from the germline V gene are MNHEY and SMNVEV (reference sequence). V lost 5 bases, J lost 5 bases, and 8 bases stayed unmatched. The CDR3 totals 15 residues. The CDR3 DNA is TGTGCCAGCAGTCCTCGGGACAGGGGATGGACTGAAGCTTTCTTT. Amino acid sequence: CASSPRDRGWTEAFF.

The V gene is TRBV19, the J gene TRBJ1-1; D perhaps matches TRBD1 (6 bases). CDR1 and CDR2 (germline): LNHDA, SQIVND (reference sequence). V lost 1 base and J 8 bases, leaving 17 bases between the germline ends. CDR3 length: 15 residues. This chain's CDR3 is CASSIVQGRVGEAFF. CDR3 coding DNA: TGTGCCAGTAGTATAGTCCAGGGGAGAGTGGGAGAAGCTTTCTTT.

This clone was observed once. The chain recombines TRBV11-2 with TRBJ1-1; no clear D gene. The V gene lost 6 bases and the J gene lost 1 base, with 6 bases spanning the gap. Per germline, CDR1 SGHAT and CDR2 FQNNGV. The CDR3 loop spans 12 amino acids. CDR3 in amino acids: CASSHWNTEAFF. The CDR3 DNA is TGTGCCAGCAGTCATTGGAACACTGAAGCTTTCTTT.

This clone was counted only a few times. The V and J genes are TRBV5-4 and TRBJ1-2; 8 nucleotides line up with TRBD1. V lost 0 bases to trimming and J lost 5 bases; unmatched junction nucleotides: 9. CDR1 is SGHNT and CDR2 is YYREEE in the germline V gene (reference sequence). CDR3 length: 16 residues. The CDR3 reads CASSLAGDRGGYGYTF. The CDR3 nucleotides are TGTGCCAGCAGCTTGGCCGGAGACAGGGGAGGATATGGCTACACCTTC.

This chain links TRBV29-1 with TRBJ1-1; D ambiguous. The CDR3 loop spans 14 amino acids. The V and J ends lost 4 bases and 1 base respectively, with 13 bases between them. Germline values: CDR1 SQVTM, CDR2 ANQGSEA. The CDR3 spells CSVAYIYANTEAFF. The CDR3 bases are TGCAGCGTTGCTTACATCTACGCGAACACTGAAGCTTTCTTT. Looking up the rest from reference TRBV29-1 and TRBJ1-1 gives the full variable domain: SAVISQKPSRDICQRGTSLTIQCQVDSQVTMMFWYRQQPGQSLTLIATANQGSEATYESGFVIDKFPISRPNLTFSTLTVSNMSPEDSSIYLCSVAYIYANTEAFFGQGTRLTVV.

The chain is built from TRBV13 and TRBJ1-1, with no clear D. The CDR3 is made up of 12 amino acids. CDR1 and CDR2 (germline): PRHDT, FYEKMQ (reference sequence). Trimming pared 2 bases from V and 5 bases from J, leaving 6 bases between. Here the CDR3 DNA reads TGTGCCAGCAGCTTAACTGGTACTGAAGCTTTCTTT. Protein: CASSLTGTEAFF.

This clone was recorded a few times. The chain joins TRBV5-8 to TRBJ1-2; maybe TRBD1 (5 bases). Trimming shortened V by 4 bases and J by 4 bases, and 11 bases separated the two germline ends. CDR3 length: 13 residues. Germline values: CDR1 SGHTS, CDR2 YDEGEE. CDR3 protein: CASSPGLSYGYTF. As DNA, the CDR3 is TGTGCCAGCAGCCCAGGGCTTAGCTATGGCTACACCTTC.

The chain joins TRBV5-5 to TRBJ2-3, with D possibly being TRBD2 (5 bases). Per the germline V gene, CDR1 is SGHKS and CDR2 is YYEKEE (reference sequence). Trimming removed 0 bases at V and 4 bases at J, with 12 bases between. The CDR3 totals 15 residues. The CDR3 sequence is CASSLVEVVADTQYF. In DNA form, the CDR3 reads TGTGCCAGCAGCTTGGTGGAGGTTGTGGCAGATACGCAGTATTTT.

This clone occurred once. The chain carries TRBV9 and TRBJ1-2; 7 bases align to TRBD1. The CDR3 loop spans 15 amino acids. V shed 0 bases, J shed 8 bases, and the junction held 10 bases outside the gene matches. In germline, CDR1 is SGDLS, CDR2 YYNGEE. The CDR3 DNA reads as TGTGCCAGCAGCGTAGGGGTAGGGGGCGAGGGCGGCTACACCTTC. Protein: CASSVGVGGEGGYTF.

V usage is TRBV6-5 and J usage is TRBJ1-2; 7 bases map to TRBD1. The CDR3 sequence is 13 residues long. From germline, CDR1 is MNHEY and CDR2 SVGAGI. V lost 8 bases, J lost 4 bases, and 7 bases stayed unmatched. CDR3 sequence reads: CASGTGQTYGYTF. CDR3 in DNA: TGTGCCAGCGGTACGGGACAGACCTATGGCTACACCTTC.

This clone has a handful of counts. The V and J genes are TRBV7-7 and TRBJ2-2; D not resolved. The germline V and J ends were trimmed by 5 bases and 1 base, with 5 bases remaining between them. Germline loops: CDR1 SSHAT, CDR2 FNYEAQ (reference sequence). The CDR3 is 13 residues long. The CDR3 sequence is CASSPQNTGELFF. For the CDR3, the DNA is TGTGCCAGCAGCCCTCAGAACACCGGGGAGCTGTTTTTT.

The rearrangement links TRBV9 to TRBJ2-3; 8 nucleotides match TRBD2. The V and J ends lost 0 bases and 4 bases, in that order; junction bases with no gene match: 4. CDR1 is SGDLS, CDR2 YYNGEE, per germline. This CDR3 has 15 amino acids. DNA for the CDR3: TGTGCCAGCAGCGTAGGGAACGGGGGGGCAGATACGCAGTATTTT. Residues: CASSVGNGGADTQYF.

The chain couples TRBV7-2 to TRBJ2-7; no clear D. The CDR3 runs to 13 residues. The ends were cut back, 1 base at V and 2 bases at J, with 6 bases in the middle. Germline values: CDR1 SGHTA, CDR2 FQGNSA. In nucleotides, the CDR3 is TGTGCCAGCAGCTTAGACGGCCCCTACGAGCAGTACTTC. The encoded protein is CASSLDGPYEQYF.

The chain links TRBV5-6 to TRBJ2-7; D is perhaps TRBD1 (6 bases). This CDR3 is built from 17 residues. Germline-derived CDR1 and CDR2 are SGHDT and YYEEEE. Trimming removed 4 bases from V and 0 bases from J, with 20 bases in between. The CDR3 coding sequence is TGTGCCAGCAGCCCACCACCCGGGACATGGAGCTCCTACGAGCAGTACTTC. Translation gives CASSPPPGTWSSYEQYF.

J is TRBJ1-4 and V is TRBV6-5, with D perhaps matching TRBD1 (6 bases). Trimming took 2 bases from V and 2 from J, leaving 12 bases between them. Germline CDR1 reads MNHEY; CDR2 reads SVGAGI. CDR3 length: 16 residues. The CDR3 nucleotides read TGTGCCAGCAGTTACGGTACAGGGCTCACTAATGAAAAACTGTTTTTT. It codes for CASSYGTGLTNEKLFF.

The V and J genes are TRBV28 and TRBJ1-5; D gene unclear. The CDR3 runs 14 residues. CDR1 and CDR2 (germline): MDHEN, SYDVKM. V shed 5 bases and J shed 6 bases, with 14 bases lying between them. This chain's CDR3 is CASSKIIDGQPQHF. The DNA for the CDR3 is TGTGCCAGCAGTAAGATAATTGACGGTCAGCCCCAGCATTTT.

The genes are TRBV15 and TRBJ2-7; no definite D call. Germline V lookup: CDR1 LNHNV, CDR2 YYDKDF (reference sequence). CDR3 length: 13 residues. The V end was cut by 3 bases, the J end by 5 bases, with 11 bases between. The CDR3 nucleotides are TGTGCCACCAGCAGGCACACAGACGACGAGCAGTACTTC. Amino acid sequence: CATSRHTDDEQYF.